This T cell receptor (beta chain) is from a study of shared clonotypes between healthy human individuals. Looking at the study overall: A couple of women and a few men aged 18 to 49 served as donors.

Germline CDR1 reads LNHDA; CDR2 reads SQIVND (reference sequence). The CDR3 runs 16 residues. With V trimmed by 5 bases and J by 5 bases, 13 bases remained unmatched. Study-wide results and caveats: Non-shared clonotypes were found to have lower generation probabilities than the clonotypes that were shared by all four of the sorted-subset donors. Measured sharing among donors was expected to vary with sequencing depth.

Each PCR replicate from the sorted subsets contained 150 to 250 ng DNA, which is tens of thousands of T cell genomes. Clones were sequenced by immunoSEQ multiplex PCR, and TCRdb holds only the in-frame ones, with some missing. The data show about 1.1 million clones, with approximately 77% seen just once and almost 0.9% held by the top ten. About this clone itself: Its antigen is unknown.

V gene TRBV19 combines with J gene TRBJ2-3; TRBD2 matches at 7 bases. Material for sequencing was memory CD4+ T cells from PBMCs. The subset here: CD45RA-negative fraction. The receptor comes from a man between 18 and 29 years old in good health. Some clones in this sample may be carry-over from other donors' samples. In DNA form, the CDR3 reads TGTGCCAGTAGTCTTATGGGGGAGGGCCTCGGAGATACGCAGTATTTT. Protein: CASSLMGEGLGDTQYF.